The 27 T cell receptor beta chains listed next were all sequenced from one sample in a study of Graves' ophthalmopathy and Graves' hyperthyroidism. The TCR beta CDR3 regions underwent amplification from RNA transcripts. First-round RT-PCR employed HTBI primers, with a second-round multiplex PCR after it. TCRdb ran MiXCR on the multiplex PCR reads and lists one entry per CDR3 protein. The sample records under 400,000 distinct CDR3 sequences, about a sixth being singletons. Sequenced material: peripheral blood. Receptors were obtained from an adult man with Graves' ophthalmopathy.

This clonotype was seen repeatedly, ten times or more. The chain has TRBV19 and TRBJ2-6; D gene uncertain. CDR1 is LNHDA, CDR2 SQIVND, per germline (reference sequence). The CDR3 spans 14 residues. The V and J ends lost 4 bases and 0 bases respectively, with 4 bases between them. In DNA form, the CDR3 reads TGTGCCAGTAGTAAGAGCTCTGGGGCCAACGTCCTGACTTTC. Protein product: CASSKSSGANVLTF.

On this clonotype: A much larger clone lies a single base off, so this may be a read error. This sequence joins TRBV7-2 and TRBJ2-7, with D perhaps TRBD2 (6 bases). V shed 5 bases and J shed 11 bases, with 19 bases lying between them. Germline CDR1 reads SGHTA; CDR2 reads FQGNSA. This CDR3 region has 13 residues. The CDR3: CASSPAIGEVKYF. CDR3 sequence (DNA): TGTGCCAGCAGCCCCGCAATAGGGGAGGTAAAGTACTTC.

This clonotype was detected many times. The gene calls are TRBV27 and TRBJ1-1; TRBD1 agrees at 9 bases. Germline assignment: CDR1 MNHEY and CDR2 SMNVEV (reference sequence). The CDR3 is made up of 14 amino acids. V shed 10 bases and J 10 bases; nucleotides not matched to a gene: 16. In DNA, the CDR3 is TGTGCCAACGAGCGGACAGGGGCCCCCTCGGGAGCTTTCTTT. The encoded protein is CANERTGAPSGAFF.

Ten or more counts support this clonotype. The chain combines TRBV30 with TRBJ1-2; a possible D gene is TRBD1 (5 bases). Trimming took 7 bases from V and 3 from J, leaving 12 bases between them. Germline CDR1 reads GTSNPN; CDR2 reads SVGIG (reference sequence). The CDR3 runs to 12 residues. CDR3 in amino acids: CASDTAYYGYTF. The CDR3 DNA follows: TGTGCCTCGGACACCGCTTACTATGGCTACACCTTC.

The J gene is TRBJ2-5, the V gene TRBV5-1, with a weak D call TRBD2 (5 bases). V was pared by 4 bases and J by 3 bases, with 10 bases between. The CDR3 totals 13 residues. CDR1 and CDR2 (germline): SGHRS, YFSETQ. CDR3 coding DNA: TGCGCCAGCAGCCAGAGCGGCAAAGAGACCCAGTACTTC. Amino acid sequence: CASSQSGKETQYF.

The rearrangement joins TRBV6-1 to TRBJ1-1; D possibly corresponds to TRBD1 (5 bases). V was cut by 6 bases and J by 1 base, with 12 bases left in between. Germline lookup yields CDR1 MNHNS and CDR2 SASEGT. This CDR3 has 14 residues. CDR3 nucleotide sequence: TGTGCCAGCAGACGAAGGGGAGCGAACACTGAAGCTTTCTTT. Protein: CASRRRGANTEAFF.

This clonotype occurred many times. The gene calls are TRBV6-5 and TRBJ1-2, with 7 bases identical to TRBD1. With V trimmed by 3 bases and J by 4 bases, 8 bases remained unmatched. Looked up from germline, CDR1 is MNHEY and CDR2 is SVGAGI. The CDR3 totals 15 residues. CDR3 residues: CASSYWDSGSYGYTF. The CDR3, as DNA: TGTGCCAGCAGTTATTGGGACAGTGGATCCTATGGCTACACCTTC.

This clonotype was seen at least ten times. Mismatch with germline at one junction end may stem from a read error. The rearrangement links TRBV6-5 to TRBJ1-5, with D unclear. The length of the CDR3 is 11 residues. Looked up from germline, CDR1 is MNHEY and CDR2 is SVGAGI. CDR3 amino acids: CASSDSQPQHF. DNA for the CDR3: TGTGCCAGCAGTGACTCTCAGCCCCAGCATTTT.

This clonotype was picked up many times. The chain is built from TRBV25-1 and TRBJ2-7; TRBD1 matches at 9 bases. V lost 4 bases and J lost 7; bases outside the gene matches: 14. The CDR3 is 16 residues long. The germline V gene has CDR1 MGHDK and CDR2 SYGVNS. The CDR3 reads CASSVLGTGNLGEQYF. Here the CDR3 DNA reads TGTGCCAGCAGTGTACTCGGGACAGGGAATTTGGGGGAGCAGTACTTC.

This CDR3 is CSAPNPNYGYTF. CDR3 nucleotide sequence: TGCAGCGCCCCAAATCCTAACTATGGCTACACCTTC. V usage is TRBV29-1 and J usage is TRBJ1-2; D not resolved. With 7 bases removed from V and 0 bases from J, the gap between germline ends came to 9 bases. The CDR3 has 12 amino acids. Germline-derived CDR1 and CDR2 are SQVTM and ANQGSEA. The full variable domain, rest sourced from reference TRBV29-1 and TRBJ1-2, is SAVISQKPSRDICQRGTSLTIQCQVDSQVTMMFWYRQQPGQSLTLIATANQGSEATYESGFVIDKFPISRPNLTFSTLTVSNMSPEDSSIYLCSAPNPNYGYTFGSGTRLTVV.

This clonotype was seen ten or more times. The chain links TRBV20-1 to TRBJ2-7; no clear D. The CDR3 consists of 14 residues. V was clipped by 0 bases and J by 3 bases, with 12 bases between them. Per the germline V gene, CDR1 is DFQATT and CDR2 is SNEGSKA (reference sequence). CDR3 residues: CSARDDDTYYEQYF. The CDR3 nucleotides read TGCAGTGCTAGAGATGATGACACCTACTACGAGCAGTACTTC.

Only a few counts were recorded for this clonotype. This CDR3 is CASSLYVSGANVLTF. CDR3 in DNA: TGTGCCAGCAGTTTATACGTCTCTGGGGCCAACGTCCTGACTTTC. The rearrangement links TRBV28 to TRBJ2-6; no reliable D call. CDR3 length equals 15 residues. Germline-derived CDR1 and CDR2 are MDHEN and SYDVKM. V dropped 1 base and J dropped 0 bases, with 4 bases sitting between them.

This clonotype was observed many times. The chain couples TRBV19 to TRBJ2-7, with D uncertain. CDR1 LNHDA and CDR2 SQIVND come from the germline V gene (reference sequence). Trimming removed 6 bases from V and 1 base from J, with 16 bases in between. The CDR3 sequence is 15 residues long. The chain's CDR3 is CASSAGTVPSYEQYF. Here the CDR3 DNA reads TGTGCCAGTAGCGCCGGAACAGTTCCATCCTACGAGCAGTACTTC.

This clonotype was found many times. The chain's CDR3 is CSVGTMNTEAFF. CDR3 sequence (DNA): TGCAGCGTAGGGACGATGAACACTGAAGCTTTCTTT. The gene calls are TRBV29-1 and TRBJ1-1; tentative D call: TRBD1 (5 bases). V lost 6 bases and J 0 bases, leaving 8 bases between the germline ends. From germline, CDR1 is SQVTM and CDR2 ANQGSEA. The CDR3 consists of 12 residues.

The V call is TRBV6-2 or TRBV6-3, the J call TRBJ2-7, with 7 positions matching TRBD1. Germline V gene sequence: CDR1 MNHEY, CDR2 SVGEGT. This CDR3 comprises 16 residues. After removal of 2 bases from V and 4 bases from J, the junction contained 11 bases not matched to a gene. CDR3 region: CASSYHRTGAQYEQYF. CDR3 sequence (DNA): TGTGCCAGCAGTTACCACAGGACAGGAGCTCAATACGAGCAGTACTTC.

This sequence joins TRBV5-1 and TRBJ1-2; D is unclear. Trimming removed 0 bases from V and 2 bases from J, with 14 bases in between. CDR1 is SGHRS and CDR2 is YFSETQ in the germline V gene. The CDR3 is made up of 16 amino acids. The CDR3 loop is CASSLATDLSNYGYTF. DNA for the CDR3: TGCGCCAGCAGCTTGGCAACAGACCTCTCCAACTATGGCTACACCTTC.

This clonotype came up many times. This sequence joins TRBV6-1 and TRBJ1-2; D unclear. This CDR3 is 13 amino acids long. CDR1 and CDR2 from the germline V gene are MNHNS and SASEGT. V was cut by 2 bases and J by 5 bases, with 9 bases left in between. The DNA of the CDR3 is TGTGCCAGCAGTGAATACAGCGATTATGGCTACACCTTC. Translated: CASSEYSDYGYTF.

The genes are TRBV4-1 and TRBJ1-5; 8 bases agree with TRBD1. V shed 4 bases and J 2 bases; nucleotides not matched to a gene: 4. There are 15 residues in the CDR3. In germline, CDR1 is MGHRA, CDR2 YSYEKL. The CDR3 loop is CASSRQGFGNQPQHF. DNA of the CDR3: TGCGCCAGCAGCCGACAGGGGTTTGGCAATCAGCCCCAGCATTTT.

The rearrangement uses TRBV28 and TRBJ2-7; D is unresolved. Germline lookup yields CDR1 MDHEN and CDR2 SYDVKM. The ends were cut back, 10 bases at V and 1 base at J, with 17 bases in the middle. This CDR3 is built from 14 residues. This CDR3 is CATLVGSTSYEQYF. In DNA form, the CDR3 reads TGTGCCACCCTTGTGGGGTCGACTTCCTACGAGCAGTACTTC.

This clonotype has ten or more counts. The chain has TRBV10-3 and TRBJ2-1; 8 positions match TRBD2. The CDR3 contains 19 residues. Losses at the gene ends were 0 bases for V and 0 bases for J; bases not matched to a gene: 10. CDR1 ENHRY and CDR2 SYGVKD come from the germline V gene. The CDR3 region has the DNA TGTGCCATCAGTGAGTCGACTAGCGAGGGGGGTAACTCCTACAATGAGCAGTTCTTC. It codes for CAISESTSEGGNSYNEQFF.

This clonotype was seen repeatedly, ten times or more. V usage is TRBV12-3 or TRBV12-4 and J usage is TRBJ1-2; no reliable D call. Trimming left V 6 bases short and J 4 bases short, with 12 bases between. CDR3 size: 13 residues. The CDR3 DNA sequence: TGTGCCAGCAGGACCATTAAAAGCTATGGCTACACCTTC. Protein sequence: CASRTIKSYGYTF.

This clonotype was seen repeatedly, ten times or more. The rearrangement joins TRBV10-1 to TRBJ2-5; 8 nucleotides agree with TRBD2. V lost 2 bases to trimming and J lost 4 bases; unmatched junction nucleotides: 0. The CDR3 is 13 amino acids. Per the germline V gene, CDR1 is WNHNN and CDR2 is SYGVQD (reference sequence). CDR3 bases: TGCGCCAGCAGTGAGAGCGGGAGAGAGACCCAGTACTTC. Translating it yields CASSESGRETQYF.

At least ten counts were recorded for this clonotype. The chain couples TRBV5-1 to TRBJ2-2; D unresolved. V dropped 5 bases and J dropped 3 bases, with 11 bases sitting between them. The CDR3 loop spans 14 amino acids. Germline V gives CDR1 SGHRS, CDR2 YFSETQ. Here the CDR3 reads CASSKRQDTGELFF. CDR3 coding DNA: TGCGCCAGCAGTAAAAGACAAGACACCGGGGAGCTGTTTTTT.

This clonotype was detected many times. The chain combines TRBV6-5 with TRBJ1-2; 7 bases map to TRBD1. This CDR3 region has 14 residues. V was clipped by 4 bases and J by 3 bases; unmatched bases: 5. CDR1 is MNHEY, CDR2 SVGAGI, per germline. The DNA of the CDR3 is TGTGCCAGCAGTTCCTACAGGGGCGACTATGGCTACACCTTC. This translates into CASSSYRGDYGYTF.

This clonotype was found a few times. The CDR3 sequence is CASRTGGQETQYF. The CDR3 DNA is TGCGCCAGCAGGACCGGCGGACAAGAGACCCAGTACTTC. This rearrangement joins TRBV5-1 to TRBJ2-5, with D uncertain. CDR1 SGHRS and CDR2 YFSETQ come from the germline V gene. The CDR3 runs 13 residues. Trimming pared 5 bases from V and 2 bases from J, leaving 10 bases between.

This clonotype showed up many times. The chain uses TRBV15 and TRBJ2-1, with 12 positions matching TRBD2. The CDR3 has 18 residues. CDR1 and CDR2 (germline): LNHNV, YYDKDF (reference sequence). The V and J ends lost 0 bases and 12 bases, in that order; junction bases with no gene match: 15. CDR3 coding DNA: TGTGCCACCAGCAGAGATCCTTTGACTAGCGGGAGTCGAAAGGGGCAGTTCTTC. Translation: CATSRDPLTSGSRKGQFF.

The table lists this clonotype with many counts. The chain combines TRBV20-1 with TRBJ1-5, with 7 bases that match TRBD1. Trimming took 5 bases from V and 6 from J; bases not matched to a gene: 4. CDR3 length: 12 amino acids. Looked up from germline, CDR1 is DFQATT and CDR2 is SNEGSKA (reference sequence). CDR3 sequence: CSAQGGGQPQHF. In DNA, the CDR3 is TGCAGTGCTCAGGGGGGCGGTCAGCCCCAGCATTTT.